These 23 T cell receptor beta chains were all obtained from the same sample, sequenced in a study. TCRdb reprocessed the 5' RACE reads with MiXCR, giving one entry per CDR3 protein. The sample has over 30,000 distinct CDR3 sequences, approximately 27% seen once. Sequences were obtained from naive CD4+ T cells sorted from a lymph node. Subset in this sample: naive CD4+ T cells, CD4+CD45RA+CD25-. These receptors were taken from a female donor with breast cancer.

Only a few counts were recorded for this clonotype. The CDR3 bases are TGTGCCAGCAGTACCGGGACTAGCGCCTTGGAGACCCAGTACTTC. Translating it yields CASSTGTSALETQYF. This chain connects TRBV12-3 or TRBV12-4 to TRBJ2-5; TRBD2 matches 10 bases. The CDR3 length is 15 residues. V trimming: 5 bases; J trimming: 5 bases; junction bases outside the gene matches: 8.

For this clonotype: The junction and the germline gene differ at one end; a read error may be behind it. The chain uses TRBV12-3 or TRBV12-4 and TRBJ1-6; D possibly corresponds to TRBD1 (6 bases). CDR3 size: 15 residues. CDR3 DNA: TGCGCCAGCAGTTTCCAATGGGCAGGGGATTCACCCCTCCACTTT. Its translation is CASSFQWAGDSPLHF.

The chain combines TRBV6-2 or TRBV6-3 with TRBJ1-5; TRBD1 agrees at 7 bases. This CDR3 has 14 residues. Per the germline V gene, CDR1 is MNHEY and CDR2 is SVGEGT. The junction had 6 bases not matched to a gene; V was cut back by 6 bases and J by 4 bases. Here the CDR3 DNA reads TGTGCCAGCAGCCTTGGACAGGAGAATCAGCCCCAGCATTTT. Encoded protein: CASSLGQENQPQHF.

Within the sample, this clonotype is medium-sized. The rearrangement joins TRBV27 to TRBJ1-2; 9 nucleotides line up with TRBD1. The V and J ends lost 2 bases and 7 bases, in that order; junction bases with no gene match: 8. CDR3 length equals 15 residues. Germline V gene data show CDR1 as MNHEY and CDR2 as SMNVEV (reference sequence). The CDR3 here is CASSLTGGAFGGYTF. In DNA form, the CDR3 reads TGTGCCAGCAGTTTAACAGGGGGCGCTTTTGGTGGCTACACCTTC.

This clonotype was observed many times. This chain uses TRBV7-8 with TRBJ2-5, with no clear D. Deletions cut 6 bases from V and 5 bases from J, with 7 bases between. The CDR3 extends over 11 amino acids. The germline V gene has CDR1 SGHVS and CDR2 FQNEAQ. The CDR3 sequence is CASRIMETQYF. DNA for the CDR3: TGTGCCAGCAGAATTATGGAGACCCAGTACTTC. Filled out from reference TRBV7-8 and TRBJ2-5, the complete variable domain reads GAGVSQSPRYKVAKRGQDVALRCDPISGHVSLFWYQQALGQGPEFLTYFQNEAQLDKSGLPSDRFFAERPEGSVSTLKIQRTQQEDSAVYLCASRIMETQYFGPGTRLLVL.

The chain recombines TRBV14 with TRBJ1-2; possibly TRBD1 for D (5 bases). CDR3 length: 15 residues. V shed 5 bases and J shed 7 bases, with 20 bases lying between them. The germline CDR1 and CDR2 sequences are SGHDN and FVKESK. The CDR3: CASSAMGGSLRGYTF. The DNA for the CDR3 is TGTGCCAGCAGCGCGATGGGGGGAAGCCTACGTGGCTACACCTTC.

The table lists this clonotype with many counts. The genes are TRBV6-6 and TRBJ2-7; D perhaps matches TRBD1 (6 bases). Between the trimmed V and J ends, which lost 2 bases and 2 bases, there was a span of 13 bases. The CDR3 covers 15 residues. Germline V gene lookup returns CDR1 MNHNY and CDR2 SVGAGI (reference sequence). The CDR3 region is CASSYEAGETYEQYF. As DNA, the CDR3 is TGTGCCAGCAGTTACGAGGCAGGGGAAACCTACGAGCAGTACTTC.

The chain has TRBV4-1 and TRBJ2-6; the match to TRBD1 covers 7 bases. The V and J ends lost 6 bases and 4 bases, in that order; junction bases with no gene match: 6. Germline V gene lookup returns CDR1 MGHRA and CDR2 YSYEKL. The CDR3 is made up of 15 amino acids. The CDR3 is CASSQQGIGANVLTF. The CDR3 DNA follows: TGCGCCAGCAGTCAACAGGGGATAGGGGCCAACGTCCTGACTTTC.

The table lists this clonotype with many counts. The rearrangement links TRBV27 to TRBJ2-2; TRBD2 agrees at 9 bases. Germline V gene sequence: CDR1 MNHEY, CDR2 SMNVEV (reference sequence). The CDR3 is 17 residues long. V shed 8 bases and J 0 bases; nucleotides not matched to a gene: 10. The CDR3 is CASLTSGRSANTGELFF. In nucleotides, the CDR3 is TGTGCCAGCCTCACTAGCGGGCGATCCGCGAACACCGGGGAGCTGTTTTTT.

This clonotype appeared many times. The CDR3 sequence is CASSLRGTPTGELFF. The CDR3 bases are TGTGCCAGCAGTTTACGGGGAACACCCACCGGGGAGCTGTTTTTT. J is TRBJ2-2 and V is TRBV27; D might be TRBD2 (5 bases). The CDR3 sequence is 15 residues long. V lost 2 bases and J 4 bases, leaving 11 bases between the germline ends. Germline assignment: CDR1 MNHEY and CDR2 SMNVEV (reference sequence).

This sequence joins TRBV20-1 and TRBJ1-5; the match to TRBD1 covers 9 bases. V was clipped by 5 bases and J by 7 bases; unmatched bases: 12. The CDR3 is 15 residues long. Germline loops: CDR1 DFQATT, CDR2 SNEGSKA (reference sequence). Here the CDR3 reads CSASPTGTGSQPQHF. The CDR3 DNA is TGCAGTGCTTCCCCCACTGGGACAGGGAGCCAGCCCCAGCATTTT.

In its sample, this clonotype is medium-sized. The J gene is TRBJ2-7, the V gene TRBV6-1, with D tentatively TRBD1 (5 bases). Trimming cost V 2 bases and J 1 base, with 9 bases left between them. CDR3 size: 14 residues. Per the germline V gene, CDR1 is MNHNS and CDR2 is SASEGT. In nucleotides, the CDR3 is TGTGCCAGCAGTGAATCTCAGGGTTCCTACGAGCAGTACTTC. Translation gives CASSESQGSYEQYF.

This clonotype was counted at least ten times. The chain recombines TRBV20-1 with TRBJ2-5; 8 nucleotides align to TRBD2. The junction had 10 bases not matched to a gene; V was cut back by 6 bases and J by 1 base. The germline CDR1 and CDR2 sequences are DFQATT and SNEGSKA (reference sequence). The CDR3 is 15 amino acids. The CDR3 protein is CSANLPGLGQETQYF. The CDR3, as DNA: TGCAGTGCCAACCTCCCGGGACTAGGCCAAGAGACCCAGTACTTC.

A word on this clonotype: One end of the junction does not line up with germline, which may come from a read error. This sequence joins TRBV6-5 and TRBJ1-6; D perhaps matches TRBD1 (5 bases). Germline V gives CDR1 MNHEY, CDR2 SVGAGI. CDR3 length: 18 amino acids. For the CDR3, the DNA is TGTGCCAGCGGTTACTCGAAGGTCGGGGGAACCTATAATTCACCCCTCCACTTT. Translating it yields CASGYSKVGGTYNSPLHF.

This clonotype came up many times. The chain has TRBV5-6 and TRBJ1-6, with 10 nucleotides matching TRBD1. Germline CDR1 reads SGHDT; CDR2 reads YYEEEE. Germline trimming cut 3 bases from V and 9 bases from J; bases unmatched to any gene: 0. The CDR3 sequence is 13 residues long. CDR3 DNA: TGTGCCAGCAGCTGGGACAGGGGTTCACCCCTCCACTTT. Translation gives CASSWDRGSPLHF.

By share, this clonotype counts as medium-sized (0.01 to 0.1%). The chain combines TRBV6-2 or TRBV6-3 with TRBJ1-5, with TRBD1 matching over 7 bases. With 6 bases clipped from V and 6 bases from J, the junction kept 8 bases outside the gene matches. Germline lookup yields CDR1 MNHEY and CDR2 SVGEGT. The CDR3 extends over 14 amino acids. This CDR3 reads CASSYEGGFQPQHF. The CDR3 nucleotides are TGTGCCAGCAGCTACGAAGGGGGCTTTCAGCCCCAGCATTTT.

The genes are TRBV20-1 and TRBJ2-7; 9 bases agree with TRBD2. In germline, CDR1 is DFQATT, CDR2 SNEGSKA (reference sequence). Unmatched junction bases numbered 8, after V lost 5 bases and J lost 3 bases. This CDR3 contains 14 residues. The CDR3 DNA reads TGCAGTGCTCTCCCAGCGGGGGGTCGCTACGAGCAGTACTTC. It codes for CSALPAGGRYEQYF.

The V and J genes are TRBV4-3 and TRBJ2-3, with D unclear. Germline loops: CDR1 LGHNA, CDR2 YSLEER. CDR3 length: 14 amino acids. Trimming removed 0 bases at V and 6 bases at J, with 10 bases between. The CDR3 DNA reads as TGCGCCAGCAGCCAAGATCGAAGGGCTGATACGCAGTATTTT. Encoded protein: CASSQDRRADTQYF.

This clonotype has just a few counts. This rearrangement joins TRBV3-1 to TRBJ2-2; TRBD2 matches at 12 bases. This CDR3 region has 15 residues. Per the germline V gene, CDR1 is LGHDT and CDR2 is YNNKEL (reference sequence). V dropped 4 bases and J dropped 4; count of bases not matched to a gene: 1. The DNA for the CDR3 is TGTGCCAGCAGCCGACTAGCGGGGGTCACCGGGGAGCTGTTTTTT. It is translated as CASSRLAGVTGELFF.

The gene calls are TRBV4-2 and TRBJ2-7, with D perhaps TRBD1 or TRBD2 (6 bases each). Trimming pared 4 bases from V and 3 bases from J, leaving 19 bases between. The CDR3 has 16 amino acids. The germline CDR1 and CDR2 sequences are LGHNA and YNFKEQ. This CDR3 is CASSLRTDLGGYEQYF. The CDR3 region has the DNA TGTGCCAGCAGCCTACGGACAGATTTGGGGGGCTACGAGCAGTACTTC.

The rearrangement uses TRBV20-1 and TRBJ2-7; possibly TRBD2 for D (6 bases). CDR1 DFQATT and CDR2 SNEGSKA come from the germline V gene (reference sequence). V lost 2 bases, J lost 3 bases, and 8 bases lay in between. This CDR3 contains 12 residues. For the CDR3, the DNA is TGCAGTGCTAGACAGGGAGGCTACGAGCAGTACTTC. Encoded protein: CSARQGGYEQYF.

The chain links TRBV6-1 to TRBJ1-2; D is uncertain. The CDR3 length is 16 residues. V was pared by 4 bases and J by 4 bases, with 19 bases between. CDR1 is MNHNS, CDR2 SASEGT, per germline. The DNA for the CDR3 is TGTGCCAGCAGTGGACCGACAAGGACTCTTCCCTATGGCTACACCTTC. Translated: CASSGPTRTLPYGYTF.

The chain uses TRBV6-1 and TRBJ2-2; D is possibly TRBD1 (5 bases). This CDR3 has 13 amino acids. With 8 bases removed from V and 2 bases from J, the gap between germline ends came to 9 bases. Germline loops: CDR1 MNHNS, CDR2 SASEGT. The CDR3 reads CASGDSNTGELFF. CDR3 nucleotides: TGTGCCAGCGGCGACAGTAACACCGGGGAGCTGTTTTTT.